The 17 T cell receptor beta chains below were found in one sample sequenced in a study of OX40 agonist ivuxolimab in advanced cancers. Sequencing used immunoSEQ multiplex PCR; TCRdb keeps in-frame clones, though not all of them. The sample includes just under 60,000 clones, 91% of them seen just once. Here the sequenced sample was CD4+ or CD8+ T cells sorted from blood, taken in a trial of the OX40 agonist ivuxolimab. The receptors shown here come from an adult with an advanced solid tumor such as melanoma, head and neck, liver or kidney cancer.

The CDR3 loop reads CASSLQLAGAYEQYF. The CDR3 nucleotides read TGTGCCAGCAGTTTACAACTAGCGGGAGCCTACGAGCAGTACTTC. The chain joins TRBV27 to TRBJ2-7, with 11 positions matching TRBD2. CDR1 and CDR2 from the germline V gene are MNHEY and SMNVEV (reference sequence). V was pared by 2 bases and J by 2 bases, with 2 bases of the junction left unmatched. The CDR3 has 15 residues.

The chain carries TRBV7-2 and TRBJ2-3, with TRBD2 matching 15 bases. The junction had 5 bases not matched to a gene; V was cut back by 5 bases and J by 2 bases. The germline CDR1 and CDR2 sequences are SGHTA and FQGNSA. This CDR3 is 17 amino acids long. The CDR3 coding sequence is TGTGCCAGCAGCGCGGGACTAGCGGGAGGCCTCACAGATACGCAGTATTTT. This encodes CASSAGLAGGLTDTQYF.

The chain combines TRBV7-9 with TRBJ2-1; 7 bases map to TRBD2. V lost 7 bases to trimming and J lost 5 bases; unmatched junction nucleotides: 5. The CDR3 contains 13 residues. The germline V gene encodes CDR1 SEHNR and CDR2 FQNEAQ (reference sequence). The CDR3 DNA follows: TGTGCCAGCACCTCTGGACTAGACAATGAGCAGTTCTTC. Translated: CASTSGLDNEQFF. Based on the CDR3 plus reference TRBV7-9 and TRBJ2-1, the full variable domain is DTGVSQNPRHKITKRGQNVTFRCDPISEHNRLYWYRQTLGQGPEFLTYFQNEAQLEKSRLLSDRFSAERPKGSFSTLEIQRTEQGDSAMYLCASTSGLDNEQFFGPGTRLTVL.

The chain couples TRBV7-6 to TRBJ1-3; 9 bases map to TRBD1. Germline CDR1 and CDR2: SGHVS and FNYEAQ. Trimming cost V 2 bases and J 3 bases; bases outside gene matches: 2. The CDR3 covers 15 residues. CDR3 region: CASSLSGQGGNTIYF. In DNA, the CDR3 is TGTGCCAGCAGCTTATCGGGACAGGGTGGAAACACCATATATTTT. Supplemented by reference TRBV7-6 and TRBJ1-3, the full variable domain reads GAGVSQSPRYKVTKRGQDVALRCDPISGHVSLYWYRQALGQGPEFLTYFNYEAQQDKSGLPNDRFSAERPEGSISTLTIQRTEQRDSAMYRCASSLSGQGGNTIYFGEGSWLTVV.

This clone occurred once. The gene calls are TRBV5-4 and TRBJ2-2; D unclear. Germline V lookup: CDR1 SGHNT, CDR2 YYREEE (reference sequence). Trimming took 3 bases from V and 6 from J, leaving 12 bases between them. The CDR3 sequence is 14 residues long. DNA for the CDR3: TGTGCCAGCAGCTACCCCCTCGAGCCCGGGGAGCTGTTTTTT. It yields the protein CASSYPLEPGELFF.

The CDR3 region has the DNA TGTGCCAGCAGCTTTACCTACAATGAGCAGTTCTTC. Its protein product is CASSFTYNEQFF. The V call is TRBV7-8, the J call TRBJ2-1; the D is unclear. Per the germline V gene, CDR1 is SGHVS and CDR2 is FQNEAQ. V lost 3 bases to trimming and J lost 2 bases, with 2 bases between them. There are 12 residues in the CDR3.

This clone qualifies as medium-sized. CDR3 protein: CASSYEGTGDGYTF. The CDR3 bases are TGTGCCAGCAGTTACGAAGGGACAGGGGATGGCTACACCTTC. The rearrangement uses TRBV6-5 and TRBJ1-2; TRBD1 matches 10 bases. Germline CDR1 MNHEY, CDR2 SVGAGI. V dropped 2 bases and J dropped 6; count of bases not matched to a gene: 3. This CDR3 region has 14 residues.

This clone was recorded only once. The rearrangement links TRBV5-4 to TRBJ2-2; TRBD2 matches at 11 bases. CDR3 size: 18 residues. Germline-derived CDR1 and CDR2 are SGHNT and YYREEE (reference sequence). After removal of 0 bases from V and 3 bases from J, the junction contained 7 bases not matched to a gene. The CDR3 DNA is TGTGCCAGCAGCTTGGGGACTAGCGGGCCTCGGGACACCGGGGAGCTGTTTTTT. It encodes CASSLGTSGPRDTGELFF.

V usage is TRBV7-1 and J usage is TRBJ2-3; 11 bases are a match to TRBD2. TRBV7-1 is marked as an open reading frame, function uncertain. The CDR3 contains 24 residues. The ends lost 3 bases at V and 3 bases at J; junction bases unmatched: 29. CDR3 sequence (DNA): TGTGCCAGCAGCTCCAACCTGGCAGGGGAATTTATACTTAGCGGGAGGGCCCTTACAGATACGCAGTATTTT. As protein: CASSSNLAGEFILSGRALTDTQYF.

V usage is TRBV5-6 and J usage is TRBJ2-1, with a weak D call TRBD1 (6 bases). The germline V gene encodes CDR1 SGHDT and CDR2 YYEEEE. This CDR3 is 15 amino acids long. The V end was cut by 2 bases, the J end by 1 base, with 10 bases between. The CDR3 loop reads CASSLPTGSYNEQFF. Written as DNA, the CDR3 is TGTGCCAGCAGCTTACCGACAGGTTCCTACAATGAGCAGTTCTTC.

This clone was recorded once. The chain joins TRBV7-6 to TRBJ2-1, with TRBD2 matching over 9 bases. The trim removed 7 bases at V and 5 bases at J, leaving 6 bases unmatched. The germline CDR1 and CDR2 sequences are SGHVS and FNYEAQ. This CDR3 has 14 residues. CDR3 sequence (DNA): TGTGCCAGCACGCCTAGCGGGGCTCACAATGAGCAGTTCTTC. Protein sequence: CASTPSGAHNEQFF.

The rearrangement links TRBV28 to TRBJ1-2; possibly TRBD1 for D (6 bases). The CDR3 totals 14 residues. Germline V gene data show CDR1 as MDHEN and CDR2 as SYDVKM. With 4 bases removed from V and 4 bases from J, the gap between germline ends came to 13 bases. In nucleotides, the CDR3 is TGTGCCAGCAGTTGGGACATGGGGATCTATGGCTACACCTTC. Protein: CASSWDMGIYGYTF.

The chain employs TRBV9 and TRBJ1-3; the D is unclear. Trimming cost V 4 bases and J 0 bases, with 11 bases left between them. CDR1 and CDR2 from the germline V gene are SGDLS and YYNGEE. CDR3 length equals 15 residues. The CDR3 region is CASSPHGGSGNTIYF. Here the CDR3 DNA reads TGTGCCAGCAGCCCTCATGGTGGCTCTGGAAACACCATATATTTT.

The chain joins TRBV7-9 to TRBJ2-7; no reliable D call. Trimming removed 1 base from V and 0 bases from J, with 7 bases in between. The CDR3 consists of 14 residues. Germline lookup yields CDR1 SEHNR and CDR2 FQNEAQ (reference sequence). For the CDR3, the DNA is TGTGCCAGCAGCTTAGGTGAAGGCTCCTACGAGCAGTACTTC. It translates to CASSLGEGSYEQYF.

This clone was observed once. V usage is TRBV6-6 and J usage is TRBJ2-7, with 7 bases that match TRBD1. The CDR3 is 14 amino acids. From germline, CDR1 is MNHNY and CDR2 SVGAGI (reference sequence). V was clipped by 6 bases and J by 7 bases; unmatched bases: 12. CDR3 bases: TGTGCCAGCAGCCCCGGGACAGCCGTAGGGGAGCAGTACTTC. Protein: CASSPGTAVGEQYF.

In nucleotides, the CDR3 is TGTGCCAGCAGTTACCGGGGGGGACTGAACGAGCAGTACTTC. Its translation is CASSYRGGLNEQYF. The chain carries TRBV6-5 and TRBJ2-7; 8 bases map to TRBD2. The CDR3 contains 14 residues. Germline lookup yields CDR1 MNHEY and CDR2 SVGAGI. The trim removed 2 bases at V and 5 bases at J, leaving 5 bases unmatched.

The rearrangement joins TRBV7-9 to TRBJ2-7, with D perhaps matching TRBD1 (6 bases). Germline values: CDR1 SEHNR, CDR2 FQNEAQ (reference sequence). Trimming stripped 4 bases from V and 6 bases from J, with 16 bases between. This CDR3 is built from 14 residues. CDR3 sequence: CASSSPGQVGEQYF. The CDR3 DNA follows: TGTGCCAGCAGCTCACCGGGACAAGTGGGCGAGCAGTACTTC.